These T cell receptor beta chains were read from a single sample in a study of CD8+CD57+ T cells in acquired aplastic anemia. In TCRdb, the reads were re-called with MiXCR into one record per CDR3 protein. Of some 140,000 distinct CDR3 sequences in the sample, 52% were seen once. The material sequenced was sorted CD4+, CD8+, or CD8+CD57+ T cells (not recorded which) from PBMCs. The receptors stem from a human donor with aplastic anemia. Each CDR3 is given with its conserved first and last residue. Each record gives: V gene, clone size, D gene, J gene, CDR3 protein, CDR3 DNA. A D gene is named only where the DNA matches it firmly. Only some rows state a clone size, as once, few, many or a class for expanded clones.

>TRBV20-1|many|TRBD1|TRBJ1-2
CSANALQGAAYGYTF
TGCAGTGCTAACGCTCTACAGGGGGCTGCCTATGGCTACACCTTC
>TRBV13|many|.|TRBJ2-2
CASSLGVMNTGELFF
TGTGCCAGCAGCTTAGGGGTGATGAACACCGGGGAGCTGTTTTTT
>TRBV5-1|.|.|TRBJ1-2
CASSEGDGPNYGYTF
TGCGCCAGCAGCGAGGGGGACGGTCCTAACTATGGCTACACCTTC
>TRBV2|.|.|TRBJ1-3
CASNGQQFSSGNTIYF
TGTGCCAGCAATGGACAGCAGTTCTCCTCTGGAAACACCATATATTTT
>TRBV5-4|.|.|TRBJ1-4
CASSLDGRGPTNEKLFF
TGTGCCAGCAGCTTGGATGGTCGGGGACCGACTAATGAAAAACTGTTTTTT
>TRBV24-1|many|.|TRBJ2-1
CATDWGRTYNEQFF
TGTGCCACCGACTGGGGACGGACATACAATGAGCAGTTCTTC
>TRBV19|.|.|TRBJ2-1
CASQGSSYNEQFF
TGTGCCAGTCAAGGTAGCTCCTACAATGAGCAGTTCTTC
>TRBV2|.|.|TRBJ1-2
CASSLKISSYGYTF
TGTGCCAGCAGTCTCAAGATATCTTCTTATGGCTACACCTTC
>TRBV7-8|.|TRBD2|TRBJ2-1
CASSAQGTNYNERFF
TGTGCCAGCAGCGCTCAAGGGACTAATTACAATGAGCGGTTCTTC
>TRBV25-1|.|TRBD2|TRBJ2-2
CASSEWGGEGTGELFF
TGTGCCAGCAGTGAATGGGGGGGAGAGGGCACCGGGGAGCTGTTTTTT
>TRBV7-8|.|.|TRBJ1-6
CASNHQGASPLHF
TGTGCCAGCAACCATCAGGGCGCGTCACCCCTCCACTTT
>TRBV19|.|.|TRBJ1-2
CASMKWDGANYGYTF
TGTGCCAGTATGAAGTGGGACGGAGCTAACTATGGCTACACCTTC
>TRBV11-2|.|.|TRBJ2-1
CASSWGGGVQGGNERFF
TGTGCCAGCAGCTGGGGGGGGGGAGTACAGGGAGGCAATGAGCGGTTCTTC
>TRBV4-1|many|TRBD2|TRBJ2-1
CASSPRMAGVGEQFF
TGCGCCAGCAGCCCAAGAATGGCGGGGGTGGGTGAGCAGTTCTTC
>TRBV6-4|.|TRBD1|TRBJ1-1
CASMGVRDRNTEAFF
TGTGCCAGCATGGGAGTCCGGGACAGGAACACTGAAGCTTTCTTT